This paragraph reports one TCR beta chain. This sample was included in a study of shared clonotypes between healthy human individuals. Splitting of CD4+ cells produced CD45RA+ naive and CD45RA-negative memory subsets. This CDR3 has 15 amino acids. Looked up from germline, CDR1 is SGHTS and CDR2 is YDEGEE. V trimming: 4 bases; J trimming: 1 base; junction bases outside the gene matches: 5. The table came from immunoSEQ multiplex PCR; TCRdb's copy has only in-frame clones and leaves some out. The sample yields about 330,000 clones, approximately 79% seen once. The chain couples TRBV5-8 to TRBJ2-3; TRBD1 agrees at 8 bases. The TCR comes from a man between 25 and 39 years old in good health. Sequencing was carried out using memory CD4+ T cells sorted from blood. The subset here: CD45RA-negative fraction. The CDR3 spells CASSLQGAGTDTQYF. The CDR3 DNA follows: TGTGCCAGCAGCCTTCAGGGGGCTGGCACAGATACGCAGTATTTT.